This T cell receptor (beta chain) originates from a study of OX40 agonist ivuxolimab in advanced cancers. Germline CDR1 and CDR2: MNHNS and SASEGT. Trimming stripped 3 bases from V and 0 bases from J, with 2 bases between. CDR3 length equals 12 residues. Study conclusions and caveats: The expanded peripheral T cells' antigen specificity was not determined.

Systemic immunosuppression or autoimmune disease history was grounds to exclude patients. Collection of blood occurred at baseline, at cycle 4 day 1, and at cycle 7 day 1. In regard to this clone: Its target is unknown.

Clones were read by immunoSEQ multiplex PCR, and TCRdb kept only the in-frame ones, dropping some. The profile shows about 62,000 clones, 90% to 95% of them singletons. V usage is TRBV6-1 and J usage is TRBJ1-2, with no clear D. This material consisted of CD4+ or CD8+ T cells sorted from blood, taken in a trial of the OX40 agonist ivuxolimab. This clonotype was sampled from an adult with an advanced solid tumor such as melanoma, head and neck, liver or kidney cancer. The CDR3: CASSEPNYGYTF. CDR3 DNA: TGTGCCAGCAGTGAGCCTAACTATGGCTACACCTTC.